The 18 T cell receptor beta chains below come from one sample, sequenced in a study of T cell repertoires in cytomegalovirus infection (dated by TCRdb to between 2018 and 2021). Sequencer: Illumina HiSeq 1500. TCRdb trimmed public reads at Q25 via fastp, called clones via MiXCR and kept in-frame beta chains. Rows matching on CDR3 protein sequence are summarized as one entry with the most common DNA and genes. The sample records some 680,000 distinct CDR3 sequences, less than 40% of which are singletons. The ten largest make up 2.8% of the sample. The sequenced sample consisted of PBMCs. These receptors were obtained from a human donor in good health (CMV status not recorded). Some clones in this sample may be carry-over from other donors' samples.

In its sample, this clonotype was seen a few times. The chain uses TRBV28 and TRBJ1-5, with D hard to call. The CDR3 loop spans 16 amino acids. Germline CDR1 MDHEN, CDR2 SYDVKM. V was trimmed by 2 bases and J by 4 bases, leaving 15 bases between them. Written as DNA, the CDR3 is TGTGCCAGCAGTTTAAAATACGGTTTGAGGAATCAGCCCCAGCATTTT. Translation gives CASSLKYGLRNQPQHF. Based on the CDR3 plus reference TRBV28 and TRBJ1-5, the full variable domain is DVKVTQSSRYLVKRTGEKVFLECVQDMDHENMFWYRQDPGLGLRLIYFSYDVKMKEKGDIPEGYSVSREKKERFSLILESASTNQTSMYLCASSLKYGLRNQPQHFGDGTRLSIL.

For this clonotype: Its ends do not fully match the called genes, so a read error is possible. This sequence joins TRBV19 and TRBJ1-1; D is possibly TRBD1 (5 bases). From germline, CDR1 is LNHDA and CDR2 SQIVND (reference sequence). CDR3 length: 14 residues. The CDR3 sequence is CASSIEGTGPEALF. As DNA, the CDR3 is TGTGCCAGTAGTATTGAGGGGACGGGGCCTGAAGCTTTATTT.

This clonotype was found a few times. The chain links TRBV2 to TRBJ2-3; perhaps TRBD1 as D (6 bases). V was cut by 8 bases and J by 2 bases, with 26 bases left in between. CDR1 is SNHLY, CDR2 FYNNEI, per germline. The CDR3 is 18 residues long. The CDR3 here is CASESLYYEQGNTDTQYF. The DNA of the CDR3 is TGTGCCAGCGAGTCTCTATACTATGAACAGGGTAACACAGATACGCAGTATTTT.

The chain carries TRBV5-6 and TRBJ1-5; no reliable D call. CDR1 and CDR2 from the germline V gene are SGHDT and YYEEEE. The CDR3 totals 16 residues. V was cut by 5 bases and J by 1 base, with 16 bases left in between. The DNA of the CDR3 is TGTGCCAGCAGTTGGCCGGACGGCCCAAGCAATCAGCCCCAGCATTTT. Translating it yields CASSWPDGPSNQPQHF.

This chain links TRBV27 with TRBJ2-7, with a tentative D call TRBD1 (7 bases). Germline CDR1 MNHEY, CDR2 SMNVEV (reference sequence). The CDR3 has 16 residues. Trimming shortened V by 5 bases and J by 0 bases, and 17 bases separated the two germline ends. This CDR3 reads CASSGGQGGRSYEQYF. As DNA, the CDR3 is TGTGCCAGCAGTGGGGGTCAGGGGGGCCGCTCCTACGAGCAGTACTTC.

The sample holds a few counts of this clonotype. This sequence joins TRBV11-2 and TRBJ2-3; D gene unclear. Between the trimmed V and J ends, which lost 5 bases and 0 bases, there was a span of 15 bases. From germline, CDR1 is SGHAT and CDR2 FQNNGV. The CDR3 sequence is 16 residues long. The CDR3: CASSNGPQTSTDTQYF. The CDR3 DNA reads TGTGCCAGCAGCAACGGGCCACAAACTAGCACAGATACGCAGTATTTT.

J is TRBJ2-7 and V is TRBV28; D gene unclear. Trimming cost V 7 bases and J 3 bases, with 13 bases left between them. CDR1 and CDR2 from the germline V gene are MDHEN and SYDVKM. The CDR3 contains 13 residues. CDR3 sequence reads: CASNVVGVYEQYF. DNA for the CDR3: TGTGCCAGCAATGTCGTTGGCGTCTACGAGCAGTACTTC.

The gene calls are TRBV29-1 and TRBJ1-4, with no clear D. This CDR3 spans 14 amino acids. The ends were cut back, 5 bases at V and 2 bases at J, with 12 bases in the middle. CDR1 SQVTM and CDR2 ANQGSEA come from the germline V gene. The CDR3 coding sequence is TGCAGCGTTTCAAGGGCCTTGACTAATGAAAAACTGTTTTTT. Translating gives CSVSRALTNEKLFF.

The chain links TRBV28 to TRBJ2-5; D possibly corresponds to TRBD2 (7 bases). V was clipped by 6 bases and J by 2 bases, with 16 bases between them. Germline V gene data show CDR1 as MDHEN and CDR2 as SYDVKM. The CDR3 runs 15 residues. CDR3 amino acids: CASRRGGDWQETQYF. The CDR3 region has the DNA TGTGCCAGCAGGAGGGGGGGGGATTGGCAAGAGACCCAGTACTTC.

This clonotype was observed a few times. The rearrangement joins TRBV25-1 to TRBJ1-2, with D possibly being TRBD1 (6 bases). The V and J ends lost 3 bases and 7 bases respectively, with 15 bases between them. The CDR3 spans 14 residues. CDR1 and CDR2 from the germline V gene are MGHDK and SYGVNS. CDR3 sequence reads: CASSDLGGGRGYTF. The CDR3 DNA is TGTGCCAGCAGTGATCTGGGTGGGGGCCGTGGCTACACCTTC.

This clonotype was seen only a few times. The V and J genes are TRBV5-1 and TRBJ2-4; D is ambiguous. Germline values: CDR1 SGHRS, CDR2 YFSETQ. V gave up 0 bases and J gave up 0 bases, with 16 bases separating them. The CDR3 is 18 residues long. Written as DNA, the CDR3 is TGCGCCAGCAGCTTGGGGTCGAAAGCTGCCCTAGCCAAAAACATTCAGTACTTC. Amino acids: CASSLGSKAALAKNIQYF.

The chain's CDR3 is CASQIQGASSTDTQYF. The CDR3 DNA reads as TGTGCCAGTCAGATACAGGGGGCGTCCAGCACAGATACGCAGTATTTT. The chain couples TRBV2 to TRBJ2-3; TRBD1 matches at 9 bases. The V gene's germline CDR1 is SNHLY and CDR2 FYNNEI. The V segment lost 9 bases and the J segment 0 bases; nucleotides outside the gene matches: 10. The CDR3 consists of 16 residues.

The chain carries TRBV20-1 and TRBJ2-1, with 7 bases fitting TRBD2. Losses at the gene ends were 3 bases for V and 6 bases for J; bases not matched to a gene: 8. Germline V gives CDR1 DFQATT, CDR2 SNEGSKA (reference sequence). CDR3 length: 14 residues. The CDR3 here is CSASERGIGNEQFF. The CDR3 DNA is TGCAGTGCTAGCGAGCGGGGTATCGGCAATGAGCAGTTCTTC.

This clonotype has a handful of counts. This chain connects TRBV6-2 or TRBV6-3 to TRBJ2-7; 7 bases match TRBD2. This CDR3 has 15 residues. Germline V CDR1 and CDR2: MNHEY, SVGEGT. J gave up 2 bases and V 5 bases, and 9 bases lay outside the gene matches. The CDR3 sequence is CASSDLTSPTYEQYF. The CDR3 region has the DNA TGTGCCAGCAGTGACTTGACTAGCCCGACCTACGAGCAGTACTTC.

A few counts support this clonotype. This chain links TRBV7-2 with TRBJ1-6; D remains unclear. The V gene lost 8 bases and the J gene lost 4 bases, with 6 bases spanning the gap. This CDR3 comprises 12 residues. Per the germline V gene, CDR1 is SGHTA and CDR2 is FQGNSA. The CDR3 reads CASGGYNSPLHF. For the CDR3, the DNA is TGTGCCAGCGGCGGATATAATTCACCCCTCCACTTT.

About this clonotype itself: A much larger clone lies one base from this, so it may be a read error. The chain has TRBV7-2 and TRBJ2-1; TRBD2 agrees at 10 bases. Germline lookup yields CDR1 SGHTA and CDR2 FQGNSA. The CDR3 is 19 residues long. The CDR3 sequence: CASSLGLPPSGRAGDEQLF. The CDR3 coding sequence is TGTGCCAGCAGCTTAGGATTGCCCCCCAGCGGGAGGGCCGGGGATGAGCAGTTATTC.

The CDR3 protein is CATTVIRDQPQHF. The CDR3 region has the DNA TGTGCCACCACCGTAATTAGGGATCAGCCCCAGCATTTT. The chain couples TRBV6-1 to TRBJ1-5, with D hard to call. V was shortened by 10 bases and J by 5 bases, with 15 bases between the two germline ends. Germline values: CDR1 MNHNS, CDR2 SASEGT. The length of the CDR3 is 13 residues.

There are a few counts of this clonotype. The chain employs TRBV5-1 and TRBJ2-3; 7 bases match TRBD2. Germline values: CDR1 SGHRS, CDR2 YFSETQ. This CDR3 is built from 14 residues. Trimming cost V 4 bases and J 3 bases; bases outside gene matches: 5. The DNA for the CDR3 is TGCGCCAGCAGCGGTCGGGGGGATACAGATACGCAGTATTTT. It translates to CASSGRGDTDTQYF.